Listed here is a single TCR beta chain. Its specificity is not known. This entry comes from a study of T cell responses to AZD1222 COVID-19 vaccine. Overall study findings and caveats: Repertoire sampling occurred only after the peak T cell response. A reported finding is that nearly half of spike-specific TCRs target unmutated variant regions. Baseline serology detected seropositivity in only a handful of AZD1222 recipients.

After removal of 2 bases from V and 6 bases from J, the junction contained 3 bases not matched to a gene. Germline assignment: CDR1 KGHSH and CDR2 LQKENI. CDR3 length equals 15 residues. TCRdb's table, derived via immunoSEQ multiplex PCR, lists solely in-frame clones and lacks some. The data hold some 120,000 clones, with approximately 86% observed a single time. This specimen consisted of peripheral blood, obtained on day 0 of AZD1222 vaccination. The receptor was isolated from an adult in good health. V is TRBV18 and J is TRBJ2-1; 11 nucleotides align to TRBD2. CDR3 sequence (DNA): TGTGCCAGCTCACCAGAACTAGCGGGAGTCAATGAGCAGTTCTTC. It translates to CASSPELAGVNEQFF.